Listed here are 17 T cell receptor beta chains from one sample, sequenced in a study of identical twins. TCRdb re-called the 5' RACE reads through MiXCR, storing one row per CDR3 protein. The data show fewer than 900,000 distinct CDR3 sequences, with about 20% seen just once and about an eighth held by the top ten. This same sample was also part of a study on T cells expressing NK-cell markers.

Sequenced: PBMCs. The receptors derive from a woman between 18 and 29 years old in good health.

The V call is TRBV4-3, the J call TRBJ1-2, with 8 bases matching TRBD1. The CDR3 contains 14 residues. V lost 5 bases and J lost 4; bases outside the gene matches: 6. Germline V gene data show CDR1 as LGHNA and CDR2 as YSLEER. The CDR3 here is CASSTGGYIYGYTF. The CDR3 nucleotides are TGCGCCAGCAGCACAGGGGGATACATCTATGGCTACACCTTC.

The CDR3 nucleotides read TGCAGCGTTGTAGGGGGGGAGAACGAGAAGTCCGGGGAGCTGTTTTTT. This codes for CSVVGGENEKSGELFF. The V and J genes are TRBV29-1 and TRBJ2-2; a weak D match, TRBD2 (7 bases). Trimming stripped 4 bases from V and 6 bases from J, with 21 bases between. Germline CDR1 and CDR2: SQVTM and ANQGSEA. The CDR3 covers 16 residues.

This clonotype was detected only a few times. This chain links TRBV12-3 or TRBV12-4 with TRBJ1-1, with D hard to call. V lost 3 bases and J 11 bases, leaving 16 bases between the germline ends. The CDR3 has 13 residues. The CDR3 spells CASSFNSAGLAFF. In DNA, the CDR3 is TGTGCCAGCAGTTTTAACTCGGCGGGTTTGGCTTTCTTT.

The chain recombines TRBV9 with TRBJ2-3; no firm D call. V lost 0 bases and J lost 12, with 17 bases in between. CDR1 is SGDLS and CDR2 is YYNGEE in the germline V gene. This CDR3 contains 14 residues. In DNA, the CDR3 is TGTGCCAGCAGCGTAGATATGAGACCCGGTAGTCAGTATTTT. Protein sequence: CASSVDMRPGSQYF.

The chain combines TRBV20-1 with TRBJ2-7; 9 bases are shared with TRBD2. The CDR3 is 14 residues long. Germline V gene data show CDR1 as DFQATT and CDR2 as SNEGSKA (reference sequence). J was trimmed by 3 bases and V by 6 bases; bases with no gene match: 9. CDR3 DNA: TGCAGTGCCTACGTTAAGACTAGCGGCTACGAGCAGTACTTC. This sequence encodes CSAYVKTSGYEQYF.

The chain joins TRBV5-1 to TRBJ2-5, with 12 bases aligning to TRBD2. The CDR3 runs 18 residues. Germline V gene data show CDR1 as SGHRS and CDR2 as YFSETQ. The J segment lost 6 bases and the V segment lost 3 bases, leaving 15 bases of the junction unmatched. The CDR3 region has the DNA TGCGCCAGCAGCTCAGACCAGACTAGCGGGGGAGCACTGAAGACCCAGTACTTC. Translation gives CASSSDQTSGGALKTQYF.

This clonotype was observed a few times. The genes are TRBV7-2 and TRBJ2-1; TRBD1 aligns across 7 bases. The V gene end was trimmed by 2 bases and the J gene end by 7 bases; junction bases not matched to a gene: 5. The CDR3 runs to 14 residues. Germline-derived CDR1 and CDR2 are SGHTA and FQGNSA. DNA of the CDR3: TGTGCCAGCAGCTTAAACAGGGGTGGGAATGAGCAGTTCTTC. Translated: CASSLNRGGNEQFF.

This clonotype was seen a handful of times. The V call is TRBV7-9, the J call TRBJ1-5; 7 bases map to TRBD1. V lost 5 bases to trimming and J lost 2 bases; unmatched junction nucleotides: 6. Germline V gene sequence: CDR1 SEHNR, CDR2 FQNEAQ (reference sequence). CDR3 length: 15 residues. The CDR3 sequence is CASSPTGTGNQPQHF. The CDR3 bases are TGTGCCAGCAGCCCGACAGGGACGGGCAATCAGCCCCAGCATTTT.

V is TRBV12-3 or TRBV12-4 and J is TRBJ2-1; D might be TRBD2 (5 bases). The ends were cut back, 3 bases at V and 6 bases at J, with 9 bases in the middle. The CDR3 contains 13 residues. The CDR3, as DNA: TGTGCCAGCAGTTTCGGAGGAACCAATGAGCAGTTCTTC. It yields the protein CASSFGGTNEQFF.

The chain has TRBV12-3 or TRBV12-4 and TRBJ1-1, with 7 positions matching TRBD1. This CDR3 contains 14 residues. The junction had 6 bases not matched to a gene; V was cut back by 5 bases and J by 3 bases. The CDR3 region has the DNA TGTGCCAGCAGTCCTGGACAGGTATACACTGAAGCTTTCTTT. Its protein is CASSPGQVYTEAFF.

This clonotype has more than one count but fewer than ten. The chain joins TRBV7-8 to TRBJ2-7; D uncertain. The ends were cut back, 2 bases at V and 2 bases at J, with 10 bases in the middle. CDR1 SGHVS and CDR2 FQNEAQ come from the germline V gene. The length of the CDR3 is 14 residues. CDR3 loop: CASSLIDGPYEQYF. In nucleotides, the CDR3 is TGTGCCAGCAGCTTAATTGACGGTCCCTACGAGCAGTACTTC.

This sequence joins TRBV29-1 and TRBJ1-2; D is unclear. V lost 4 bases to trimming and J lost 6 bases, with 12 bases between them. Per the germline V gene, CDR1 is SQVTM and CDR2 is ANQGSEA. The CDR3 is made up of 12 amino acids. The CDR3 is CSVVWGYDGYTF. CDR3 coding DNA: TGCAGCGTTGTGTGGGGTTATGATGGCTACACCTTC.

The chain is built from TRBV10-3 and TRBJ2-7, with 9 positions matching TRBD1. The V gene end was trimmed by 2 bases and the J gene end by 5 bases; junction bases not matched to a gene: 4. CDR3 length: 14 amino acids. CDR1 is ENHRY, CDR2 SYGVKD, per germline. The CDR3 sequence: CAISETGGRNEQYF. Here the CDR3 DNA reads TGTGCCATCAGTGAGACAGGGGGCCGCAACGAGCAGTACTTC.

V gene TRBV28 combines with J gene TRBJ2-5; a possible D gene is TRBD1 (6 bases). This CDR3 comprises 13 residues. The ends were cut back, 3 bases at V and 5 bases at J, with 10 bases in the middle. In germline, CDR1 is MDHEN, CDR2 SYDVKM. The CDR3 is CASSFFRGETQYF. CDR3 nucleotide sequence: TGTGCCAGCAGTTTTTTCAGGGGTGAGACCCAGTACTTC.

The chain employs TRBV6-5 and TRBJ2-1, with TRBD2 identical over 9 bases. The CDR3 is 12 amino acids. The germline CDR1 and CDR2 sequences are MNHEY and SVGAGI. With 5 bases clipped from V and 9 bases from J, the junction kept 2 bases outside the gene matches. CDR3: CASSGTSFEQFF. DNA for the CDR3: TGTGCCAGCAGTGGGACTAGCTTTGAGCAGTTCTTC.

As regards this clonotype: A junction end diverges from the germline sequence, so it may reflect a read error. The rearrangement joins TRBV7-9 to TRBJ2-1; the D is unclear. The CDR3 consists of 15 residues. The germline V gene encodes CDR1 SEHNR and CDR2 FQNEAQ (reference sequence). The CDR3 loop reads CAMGHGLLSCNEQFF. For the CDR3, the DNA is TGTGCCATGGGCCACGGCCTCCTCTCCTGCAATGAGCAGTTCTTC.

The chain couples TRBV12-3 or TRBV12-4 to TRBJ2-1; 7 positions agree with TRBD2. This CDR3 has 14 amino acids. J was trimmed by 7 bases and V by 4 bases; bases with no gene match: 7. The CDR3 sequence is CASSWPTSRNEQFF. The CDR3 nucleotides are TGTGCCAGCAGTTGGCCGACTAGCCGGAATGAGCAGTTCTTC.